This TCR beta chain was documented in a study of T cell responses to AZD1222 COVID-19 vaccine. As regards this clone: Its antigen is unknown.

V lost 0 bases and J 6 bases, leaving 8 bases between the germline ends. Per the germline V gene, CDR1 is MGHRA and CDR2 is YSYEKL. This CDR3 is 14 amino acids long. The study's findings and limits: Every sample of the repertoires postdated the peak T cell response. At baseline, just a handful of AZD1222 recipients tested seropositive. CD4 TCRs associated with vaccination spanned spike, dominating at 160-218 and 743-854.

Clones were read by immunoSEQ multiplex PCR, and TCRdb kept only the in-frame ones, dropping some. The sample contains roughly 130,000 clones, about 90% of which appear only once. The rearrangement links TRBV4-1 to TRBJ2-2; D is uncertain. This clonotype was sampled from an adult in good health. The specimen comprised peripheral blood, sampled on day 0 of AZD1222 vaccination. The CDR3 protein is CASSQDIVPGELFF. The CDR3 coding sequence is TGCGCCAGCAGCCAAGATATTGTTCCCGGGGAGCTGTTTTTT.